One sample yielded the 16 T cell receptor beta chains listed below, sequenced in a study of T cells in Graves' hyperthyroidism and ophthalmopathy. Amplification of TCR beta CDR3 regions was performed using RNA transcripts as template. The HTBI primer set was used in a first-round RT-PCR of the TCR CDR3. TCRdb reanalysed the multiplex PCR reads using MiXCR and keeps one entry per CDR3 protein. The data contain around 720,000 distinct CDR3 sequences, roughly 32% of them singletons. What was sequenced was blood. The origin of the receptors is a woman between 40 and 50 years old with Graves' hyperthyroidism.

This clonotype is a singleton in its sample. The chain joins TRBV7-3 to TRBJ2-3; 10 nucleotides align to TRBD2. Germline V gene lookup returns CDR1 SGHTA and CDR2 FQGTGA. The ends lost 2 bases at V and 4 bases at J; junction bases unmatched: 6. The CDR3 extends over 16 amino acids. CDR3 loop: CASSLLGLAGADTQYF. CDR3 coding DNA: TGTGCCAGCAGCTTACTCGGTCTAGCGGGGGCAGATACGCAGTATTTT.

This clonotype was seen many times. The CDR3 DNA reads TGTGCCAGCAACCGGGACAGGGCTGTGCCCCAGCATTTT. Its translation is CASNRDRAVPQHF. The rearrangement uses TRBV2 and TRBJ1-5, with 9 bases identical to TRBD1. Germline-derived CDR1 and CDR2 are SNHLY and FYNNEI. Trimming cost V 7 bases and J 9 bases; bases outside gene matches: 7. The CDR3 has 13 amino acids.

The CDR3 region is CASSQSEWQPQHF. The CDR3, as DNA: TGCGCCAGCAGCCAATCGGAGTGGCAGCCCCAGCATTTT. The chain is built from TRBV4-3 and TRBJ1-5; D not resolved. In germline, CDR1 is LGHNA, CDR2 YSLEER. The CDR3 runs to 13 residues. V was pared by 2 bases and J by 7 bases, with 9 bases between.

CDR3 nucleotide sequence: TGTGCCAGCAGCCCCAGCCACCCCTACGAGCAGTACTTC. Its translation: CASSPSHPYEQYF. The chain carries TRBV11-2 and TRBJ2-7; no definite D call. The CDR3 has 13 residues. The V gene lost 5 bases and the J gene lost 2 bases, with 10 bases spanning the gap. Germline CDR1 SGHAT, CDR2 FQNNGV.

This clonotype has more than one count but fewer than ten. The V call is TRBV7-2, the J call TRBJ2-7; possible D gene TRBD2, 5 bases. V dropped 3 bases and J dropped 9 bases, with 15 bases sitting between them. Germline CDR1 SGHTA, CDR2 FQGNSA. This CDR3 is built from 13 residues. The CDR3 DNA is TGTGCCAGCAGCTTGGACTCCAGCGATTCGCAGTACTTC. It translates to CASSLDSSDSQYF.

This clonotype appeared many times. The chain is built from TRBV7-2 and TRBJ1-1, with D hard to call. The germline gives CDR1 SGHTA, CDR2 FQGNSA. The CDR3 is 14 amino acids. Deletions cut 5 bases from V and 4 bases from J, with 14 bases between. The CDR3 nucleotides are TGTGCCAGCAGCCCCCCCCGGGAGGGCACTGAAGCTTTCTTT. Translating it yields CASSPPREGTEAFF.

The chain is built from TRBV18 and TRBJ2-5; weak D call: TRBD1 (6 bases). Trimming removed 3 bases at V and 1 base at J, with 12 bases between. The CDR3 is made up of 15 amino acids. CDR1 is KGHSH and CDR2 is LQKENI in the germline V gene. CDR3 sequence: CASSPLQGPQETQYF. The CDR3, as DNA: TGTGCCAGCTCACCGCTTCAGGGGCCCCAAGAGACCCAGTACTTC.

At least ten counts were recorded for this clonotype. J is TRBJ1-6 and V is TRBV7-9; D is unresolved. CDR1 is SEHNR and CDR2 is FQNEAQ in the germline V gene (reference sequence). This CDR3 region has 15 residues. The V gene lost 2 bases and the J gene lost 7 bases, with 12 bases spanning the gap. The CDR3, as DNA: TGTGCCAGCAGCTTATCATCCAAGTCGAATTCACCCCTCCACTTT. Translation gives CASSLSSKSNSPLHF.

This clonotype was seen a few times. No conserved phenylalanine or tryptophan ends this CDR3, so it is likely a read error. The genes are TRBV9 and TRBJ2-5, with 11 bases fitting TRBD2. The germline V gene encodes CDR1 SGDLS and CDR2 YYNGEE. The ends lost 4 bases at V and 4 bases at J; junction bases unmatched: 6. The CDR3 is 15 amino acids. CDR3 region: CASSLGSGGAETQYL. The CDR3 DNA reads as TGTGCCAGCAGCCTCGGTAGCGGGGGGGCAGAGACCCAGTACCTC.

This clonotype was found a few times. This chain joins TRBV6-5 and TRBJ2-7, with TRBD2 matching over 13 bases. CDR1 is MNHEY and CDR2 is SVGAGI in the germline V gene. This CDR3 comprises 17 residues. V trimming: 3 bases; J trimming: 6 bases; junction bases outside the gene matches: 11. The CDR3 loop is CASSYRLGLAGFREQYF. Written as DNA, the CDR3 is TGTGCCAGCAGTTATCGGCTGGGACTAGCGGGATTTCGCGAGCAGTACTTC.

The chain is built from TRBV5-1 and TRBJ1-3, with 7 bases identical to TRBD1. Per germline, CDR1 SGHRS and CDR2 YFSETQ. CDR3 size: 18 residues. Losses at the gene ends were 0 bases for V and 0 bases for J; bases not matched to a gene: 9. CDR3 in amino acids: CASSLAGTAIDSGNTIYF. Written as DNA, the CDR3 is TGCGCCAGCAGCTTGGCCGGGACAGCAATAGACTCTGGAAACACCATATATTTT.

About this clonotype: Possible read error: a much larger clone is one base away. The gene calls are TRBV10-3 and TRBJ2-5; 8 bases match TRBD1. The length of the CDR3 is 14 residues. From germline, CDR1 is ENHRY and CDR2 SYGVKD. CDR3 sequence: CAIRGQGIQEAQYF. Here the CDR3 DNA reads TGTGCCATCAGAGGACAGGGTATCCAAGAGGCCCAGTACTTC.

This clonotype was detected only a few times. The chain joins TRBV10-3 to TRBJ1-1; D unresolved. The CDR3 length is 12 residues. Germline V gene lookup returns CDR1 ENHRY and CDR2 SYGVKD. The V end lost 8 bases, the J end lost 7 bases, and 14 bases lay between the germline ends. DNA of the CDR3: TGTGCCATCGGGCCCGGAGGTGGTGAAGCTTTCTTT. Encoded protein: CAIGPGGGEAFF.

This clonotype was seen only a few times. The chain has TRBV11-2 and TRBJ2-6; 12 bases agree with TRBD2. Germline V gives CDR1 SGHAT, CDR2 FQNNGV. V gave up 5 bases and J gave up 1 base; unmatched junction bases: 6. This CDR3 is 18 amino acids long. The CDR3 region is CASSPRTSGMSGANVLTF. CDR3 nucleotide sequence: TGTGCCAGCAGCCCCCGGACTAGCGGGATGTCTGGGGCCAACGTCCTGACTTTC.

The V gene is TRBV29-1, the J gene TRBJ2-3; D gene ambiguous. V was cut by 5 bases and J by 6 bases, with 12 bases left in between. Germline V gene data show CDR1 as SQVTM and CDR2 as ANQGSEA. CDR3 length: 12 amino acids. CDR3 region: CSVPPVQDTQYF. CDR3 bases: TGCAGCGTTCCCCCGGTTCAGGATACGCAGTATTTT.

This clonotype appeared many times. The genes are TRBV7-2 and TRBJ2-7; D gene uncertain. This CDR3 is built from 13 residues. CDR1 and CDR2 from the germline V gene are SGHTA and FQGNSA. V was cut by 5 bases and J by 5 bases, with 13 bases left in between. CDR3 residues: CASSARFVDEQYF. In DNA, the CDR3 is TGTGCCAGCAGCGCACGCTTCGTGGACGAGCAGTACTTC.